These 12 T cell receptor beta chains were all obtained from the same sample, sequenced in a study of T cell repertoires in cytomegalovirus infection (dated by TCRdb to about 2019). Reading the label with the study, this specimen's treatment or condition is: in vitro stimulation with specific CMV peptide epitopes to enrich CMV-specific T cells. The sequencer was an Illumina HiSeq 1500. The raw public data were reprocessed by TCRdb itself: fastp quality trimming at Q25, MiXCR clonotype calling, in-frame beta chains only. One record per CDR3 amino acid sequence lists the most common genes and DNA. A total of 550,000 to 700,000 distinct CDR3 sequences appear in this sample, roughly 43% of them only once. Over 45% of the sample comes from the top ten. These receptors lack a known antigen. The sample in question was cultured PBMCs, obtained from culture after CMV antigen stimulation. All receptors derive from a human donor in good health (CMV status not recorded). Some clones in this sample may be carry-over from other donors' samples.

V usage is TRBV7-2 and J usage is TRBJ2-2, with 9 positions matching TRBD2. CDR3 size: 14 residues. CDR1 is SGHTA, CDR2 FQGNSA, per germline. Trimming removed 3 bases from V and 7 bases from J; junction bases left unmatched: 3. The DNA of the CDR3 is TGTGCCAGCAGCTTCGCGGGGGGGCGCGGGGAGCTGTTTTTT. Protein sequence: CASSFAGGRGELFF. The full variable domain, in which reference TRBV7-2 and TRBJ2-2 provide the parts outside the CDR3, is GAGVSQSPSNKVTEKGKDVELRCDPISGHTALYWYRQSLGQGLEFLIYFQGNSAPDKSGLPSDRFSAERTGGSVSTLTIQRTQQEDSAVYLCASSFAGGRGELFFGEGSRLTVL.

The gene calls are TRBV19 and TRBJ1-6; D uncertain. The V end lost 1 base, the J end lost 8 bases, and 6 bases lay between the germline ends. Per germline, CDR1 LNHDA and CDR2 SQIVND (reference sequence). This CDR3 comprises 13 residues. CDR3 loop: CASSIGRDSPLHF. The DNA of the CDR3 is TGTGCCAGTAGTATAGGACGGGATTCACCCCTCCACTTT.

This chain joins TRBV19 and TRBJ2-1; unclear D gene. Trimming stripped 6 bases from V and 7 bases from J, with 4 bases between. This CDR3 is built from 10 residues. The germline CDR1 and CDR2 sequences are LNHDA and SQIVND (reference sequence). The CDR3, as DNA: TGTGCCAGTAGATGGAATGAGCAGTTCTTC. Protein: CASRWNEQFF.

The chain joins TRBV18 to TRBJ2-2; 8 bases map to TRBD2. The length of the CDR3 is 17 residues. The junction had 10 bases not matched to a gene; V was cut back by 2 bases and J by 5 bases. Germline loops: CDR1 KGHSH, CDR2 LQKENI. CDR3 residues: CASSPRSSSGYTGELFF. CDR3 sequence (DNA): TGTGCCAGCTCACCAAGGTCTTCTAGCGGGTATACCGGGGAGCTGTTTTTT.

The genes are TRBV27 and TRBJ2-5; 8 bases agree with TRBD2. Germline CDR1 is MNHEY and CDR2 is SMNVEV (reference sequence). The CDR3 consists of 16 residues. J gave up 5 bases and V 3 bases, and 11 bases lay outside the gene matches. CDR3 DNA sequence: TGTGCCAGCAGTTTTGGGAGTGGACTAGCAAGCGAGACCCAGTACTTC. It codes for CASSFGSGLASETQYF.

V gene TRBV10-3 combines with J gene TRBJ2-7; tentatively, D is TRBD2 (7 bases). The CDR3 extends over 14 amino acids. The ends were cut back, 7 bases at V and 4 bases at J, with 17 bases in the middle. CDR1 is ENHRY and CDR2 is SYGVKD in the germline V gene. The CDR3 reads CAIKPRGAVYEQYF. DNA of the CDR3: TGTGCCATCAAACCTCGGGGGGCGGTTTACGAGCAGTACTTC.

For the CDR3, the DNA is TGTGCCAGCACATCACGGACAGGGGTAACTGAAGCTTTCTTT. Encoded protein: CASTSRTGVTEAFF. The V and J genes are TRBV5-6 and TRBJ1-1; 9 nucleotides agree with TRBD1. The CDR3 consists of 14 residues. The germline V gene has CDR1 SGHDT and CDR2 YYEEEE. The J segment lost 5 bases and the V segment lost 6 bases, leaving 8 bases of the junction unmatched.

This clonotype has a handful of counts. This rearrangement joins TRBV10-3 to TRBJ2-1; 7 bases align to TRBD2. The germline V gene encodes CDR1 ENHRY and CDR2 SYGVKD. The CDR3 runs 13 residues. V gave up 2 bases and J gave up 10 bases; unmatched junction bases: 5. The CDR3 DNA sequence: TGTGCCATCAGTGAGCCGCGGGGGAACGAGCAGTTCTTC. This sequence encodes CAISEPRGNEQFF.

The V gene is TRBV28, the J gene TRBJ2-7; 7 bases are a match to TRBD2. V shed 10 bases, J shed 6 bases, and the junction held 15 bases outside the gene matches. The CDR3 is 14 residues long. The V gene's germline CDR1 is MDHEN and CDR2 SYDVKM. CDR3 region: CATRRGGGASEQYF. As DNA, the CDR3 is TGTGCCACCCGACGGGGCGGGGGAGCTAGCGAGCAGTACTTC.

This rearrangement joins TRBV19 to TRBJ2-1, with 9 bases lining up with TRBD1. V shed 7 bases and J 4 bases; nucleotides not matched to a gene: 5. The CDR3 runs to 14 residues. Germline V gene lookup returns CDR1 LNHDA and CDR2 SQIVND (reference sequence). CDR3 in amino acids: CASTPDRGYNEQFF. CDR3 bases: TGTGCCAGTACTCCCGACAGGGGGTACAATGAGCAGTTCTTC. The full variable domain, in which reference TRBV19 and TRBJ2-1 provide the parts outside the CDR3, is DGGITQSPKYLFRKEGQNVTLSCEQNLNHDAMYWYRQDPGQGLRLIYYSQIVNDFQKGDIAEGYSVSREKKESFPLTVTSAQKNPTAFYLCASTPDRGYNEQFFGPGTRLTVL.

The CDR3 DNA follows: TGCGCCAGCAGCCAAGATCTCAGGGTTCCTGGGAACACTGAAGCTTTCTTT. Translated: CASSQDLRVPGNTEAFF. The rearrangement joins TRBV4-1 to TRBJ1-1; D might be TRBD1 (5 bases). The germline V gene has CDR1 MGHRA and CDR2 YSYEKL. Trimming stripped 0 bases from V and 1 base from J, with 15 bases between. This CDR3 is 17 amino acids long.

Here the CDR3 DNA reads TGTGCTAGTGCTCCTTTGACCCATGAAGCTTTCTTT. Translating it yields CASAPLTHEAFF. The chain recombines TRBV12-5 with TRBJ1-1; no definite D call. CDR3 length: 12 amino acids. The V gene lost 7 bases and the J gene lost 7 bases, with 13 bases spanning the gap. Germline V gene lookup returns CDR1 LGHNT and CDR2 FRNRAP.